The 5 T cell receptor beta chains presented below share a single source sample, sequenced in a study of blood T cell repertoires in COVID-19 (dated by TCRdb to 2018 to 2020). Receptor libraries were prepared by the immunoSEQ multiplex PCR assay. TCRdb limited this immuneACCESS table to in-frame rearrangements with V and J called. A share of clones is missing; checked studies link under half to unresolved V genes, and the rest is unexplained. The sample table shows roughly 250,000 clones, and approximately 86% are seen once. Around 1% of the sample lies in the top ten. Sequencing was done on a sample of peripheral blood. These receptors all come from a human donor with COVID-19, enrolled during active disease. The donor label of this sample is uncertain.

The V gene is TRBV30, the J gene TRBJ1-5, with D possibly TRBD1 on 6 matching bases. CDR3 length: 14 amino acids. V shed 0 bases and J shed 5 bases, with 11 bases lying between them. Looked up from germline, CDR1 is GTSNPN and CDR2 is SVGIG (reference sequence). The CDR3 DNA reads TGTGCCTGGAGTGTACGGGACATAGATCAGCCCCAGCATTTT. Translation gives CAWSVRDIDQPQHF.

A word on this clone: Other DNA sequences from this sample encode an identical CDR3 as well. J is TRBJ2-7 and V is TRBV9; 10 nucleotides align to TRBD2. The CDR3 is 15 amino acids. Germline-derived CDR1 and CDR2 are SGDLS and YYNGEE. Unmatched junction bases numbered 2, after V lost 0 bases and J lost 2 bases. CDR3 nucleotides: TGTGCCAGCAGCGTAGGGCTAGCGGGGGCCTACGAGCAGTACTTC. Its protein product is CASSVGLAGAYEQYF.

The V and J genes are TRBV4-3 and TRBJ2-7; possible D gene TRBD1, 5 bases. Germline CDR1 reads LGHNA; CDR2 reads YSLEER. Trimming stripped 11 bases from V and 0 bases from J, with 23 bases between. The CDR3 is 16 residues long. CDR3 nucleotide sequence: TGCGCCGGAGTCGGAGTTTCAGGGTCCAGCTCCTACGAGCAGTACTTC. Protein sequence: CAGVGVSGSSSYEQYF.

This clone has just one count. This chain joins TRBV28 and TRBJ2-7, with 13 positions matching TRBD2. CDR3 size: 16 residues. Germline-derived CDR1 and CDR2 are MDHEN and SYDVKM. Trimming took 3 bases from V and 3 from J; bases not matched to a gene: 5. This CDR3 reads CASSFPGLAGFYEQYF. The CDR3, as DNA: TGTGCCAGCAGTTTCCCGGGACTAGCGGGATTCTACGAGCAGTACTTC. Based on the CDR3 plus reference TRBV28 and TRBJ2-7, the full variable domain is DVKVTQSSRYLVKRTGEKVFLECVQDMDHENMFWYRQDPGLGLRLIYFSYDVKMKEKGDIPEGYSVSREKKERFSLILESASTNQTSMYLCASSFPGLAGFYEQYFGPGTRLTVT.

The chain joins TRBV21-1 to TRBJ1-1. TRBV21-1 is noted as a pseudogene. This CDR3 is 16 amino acids long. This chain's CDR3 is CVKGVEGRKEDFGAFF. The CDR3 DNA sequence: TGTGTCAAAGGGGTGGAGGGGCGGAAAGAGGATTTTGGGGCTTTCTTT.